This T cell receptor (beta chain) is from a study of response to subunit inactivated influenza vaccine. Points from the study as a whole: New T cells are recruited in small numbers by each seasonal influenza vaccination, according to the authors' suggestion.

MiXCR was run by TCRdb on the RT-PCR reads, yielding one entry per CDR3 protein. The table lists more than 550,000 distinct CDR3 sequences, 10% to 15% of them singletons. From germline, CDR1 is LGHNA and CDR2 YSLEER. V was pared by 0 bases and J by 3 bases, with 12 bases between. The CDR3 totals 15 residues. Concerning this clonotype itself: Its matching antigen is unknown.

J is TRBJ2-7 and V is TRBV4-3, with D possibly TRBD1 on 5 matching bases. The source material was PBMCs from blood, sampled on the day of vaccination. The sequence derives from a man aged 45-65 years who received an inactivated influenza vaccine. The CDR3 region is CASSQDLGRVYEQYF. CDR3 in DNA: TGCGCCAGCAGCCAAGATCTTGGCAGGGTCTACGAGCAGTACTTC.